This T cell receptor beta chain is from a study of blood T cell repertoires in COVID-19. The table came from immunoSEQ multiplex PCR; TCRdb's copy has only in-frame clones and leaves some out. This sample has over 40,000 clones, with roughly 90% found just once. The germline gives CDR1 MNHEY, CDR2 SVGAGI. The CDR3 is 14 residues long. Deletions cut 2 bases from V and 0 bases from J, with 5 bases between. The V gene is TRBV6-5, the J gene TRBJ1-3; unclear D gene. The receptor's source is a human donor in a cohort sampled during active COVID-19. Sequenced: peripheral blood. The CDR3, as DNA: TGTGCCAGCAGTTACCGGGACTCTGGAAACACCATATATTTT. It specifies CASSYRDSGNTIYF.